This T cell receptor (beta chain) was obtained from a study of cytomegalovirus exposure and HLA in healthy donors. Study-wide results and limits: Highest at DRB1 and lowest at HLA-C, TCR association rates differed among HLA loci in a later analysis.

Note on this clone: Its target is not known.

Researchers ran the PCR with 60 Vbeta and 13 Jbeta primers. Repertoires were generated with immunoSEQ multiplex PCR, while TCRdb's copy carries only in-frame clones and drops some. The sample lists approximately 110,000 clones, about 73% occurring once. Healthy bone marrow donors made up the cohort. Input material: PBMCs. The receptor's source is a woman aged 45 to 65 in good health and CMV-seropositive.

CDR3 in DNA: TGCGCCAGCAGCTTCACTAGCGGGGGGGCAATCGAGCAGTACTTC. Translated: CASSFTSGGAIEQYF. The chain carries TRBV5-1 and TRBJ2-7; 13 bases map to TRBD2. Germline V lookup: CDR1 SGHRS, CDR2 YFSETQ. The CDR3 is 15 residues long. With 2 bases clipped from V and 6 bases from J, the junction kept 5 bases outside the gene matches. Together with reference TRBV5-1 and TRBJ2-7, the CDR3 gives the full variable domain: KAGVTQTPRYLIKTRGQQVTLSCSPISGHRSVSWYQQTPGQGLQFLFEYFSETQRNKGNFPGRFSGRQFSNSRSEMNVSTLELGDSALYLCASSFTSGGAIEQYFGPGTRLTVT.